What follows are 16 T cell receptor beta chains derived from one specimen sequenced in a study of human T cells and chemical hapten exposure. Time point defined: patch test 3, about 24 weeks after DPC sensitization. This sample's treatment: therapeutic diphenylcyclopropenone sensitization with weekly scalp DPC. TCRdb passed the RACE reads through MiXCR, listing each CDR3 protein once. In the table there are 82,000 or so distinct CDR3 sequences, 13% of which are singletons. The specimen was whole blood, collected in connection with sensitization to the hapten diphenylcyclopropenone (DPC). Source of these receptors: a woman aged 50 to 60 with alopecia areata. Some clones in this sample may be carry-over from other donors' samples.

This clonotype occurred many times. The gene calls are TRBV5-1 and TRBJ2-1, with TRBD2 matching 11 bases. The CDR3 totals 15 residues. The J segment lost 9 bases and the V segment lost 1 base, leaving 6 bases of the junction unmatched. Germline V CDR1 and CDR2: SGHRS, YFSETQ. CDR3 DNA sequence: TGCGCCAGCAGCTTGAGTAGCGGGAGGGCCGGTGAGCAGTTCTTC. This sequence encodes CASSLSSGRAGEQFF.

V is TRBV29-1 and J is TRBJ1-2; D gene unclear. This CDR3 is built from 13 residues. Germline V gives CDR1 SQVTM, CDR2 ANQGSEA. V lost 4 bases and J 3 bases, leaving 12 bases between the germline ends. The CDR3 loop reads CSVGREWDYGYTF. Written as DNA, the CDR3 is TGCAGCGTTGGGCGGGAGTGGGACTATGGCTACACCTTC.

The chain links TRBV29-1 to TRBJ1-1; D might be TRBD1 (5 bases). Germline V lookup: CDR1 SQVTM, CDR2 ANQGSEA. The CDR3 covers 13 residues. V lost 7 bases to trimming and J lost 1 base, with 13 bases between them. The CDR3 is CSGHFDRNTEAFF. In DNA form, the CDR3 reads TGCAGCGGCCACTTCGACAGGAACACTGAAGCTTTCTTT.

This clonotype has just a few counts. This sequence joins TRBV20-1 and TRBJ1-2; D is possibly TRBD1 (5 bases). CDR3 size: 15 residues. In germline, CDR1 is DFQATT, CDR2 SNEGSKA (reference sequence). The V end lost 6 bases, the J end lost 4 bases, and 21 bases lay between the germline ends. DNA of the CDR3: TGCAGTGCCATACCTGGGGCAGACCCATCCTATGGCTACACCTTC. This gives the protein CSAIPGADPSYGYTF.

This clonotype has a handful of counts. V usage is TRBV6-1 and J usage is TRBJ1-5; no clear D. CDR1 is MNHNS, CDR2 SASEGT, per germline. V gave up 5 bases and J gave up 0 bases, with 8 bases separating them. The CDR3 covers 14 residues. CDR3 protein: CASSQTFSNQPQHF. CDR3 in DNA: TGTGCCAGCAGTCAGACTTTTAGCAATCAGCCCCAGCATTTT.

The chain is built from TRBV5-1 and TRBJ2-1, with 8 bases that match TRBD2. Trimming removed 7 bases from V and 0 bases from J; junction bases left unmatched: 6. From germline, CDR1 is SGHRS and CDR2 YFSETQ. The CDR3 is 15 amino acids. CDR3 protein: CASGRSGSSYNEQFF. DNA for the CDR3: TGCGCCAGCGGCCGAAGCGGGAGCTCCTACAATGAGCAGTTCTTC.

The chain employs TRBV3-1 and TRBJ1-2; 7 bases are shared with TRBD1. The junction had 7 bases not matched to a gene; V was cut back by 4 bases and J by 5 bases. The CDR3 is 14 amino acids. The germline V gene has CDR1 LGHDT and CDR2 YNNKEL (reference sequence). In nucleotides, the CDR3 is TGTGCCAGCAGCCCTCTCAGGGGGGCATATGGCTACACCTTC. Translating gives CASSPLRGAYGYTF.

This clonotype has more than one count but fewer than ten. The chain has TRBV6-6 and TRBJ2-5; D is uncertain. Trimming stripped 2 bases from V and 5 bases from J, with 15 bases between. The CDR3 consists of 15 residues. Germline V gene sequence: CDR1 MNHNY, CDR2 SVGAGI (reference sequence). The CDR3 loop is CASSYMPGWSETQYF. Written as DNA, the CDR3 is TGTGCCAGCAGTTACATGCCAGGTTGGTCGGAGACCCAGTACTTC.

This clonotype was seen at least ten times. The chain links TRBV4-2 to TRBJ1-6; 7 bases map to TRBD1. The CDR3 is made up of 16 amino acids. The J segment lost 6 bases and the V segment lost 5 bases, leaving 10 bases of the junction unmatched. Germline V CDR1 and CDR2: LGHNA, YNFKEQ. The CDR3 DNA sequence: TGTGCCAGCAGCATCGGAGGACAGGCCTTTAATTCACCCCTCCACTTT. This gives the protein CASSIGGQAFNSPLHF.

This clonotype was observed many times. CDR3 in amino acids: CSAAGHYTDTQYF. The CDR3 nucleotides are TGCAGCGCTGCGGGACACTACACAGATACGCAGTATTTT. V gene TRBV29-1 combines with J gene TRBJ2-3; the D gene could be TRBD1 or TRBD2 (6 bases each). CDR3 length: 13 residues. Germline V gives CDR1 SQVTM, CDR2 ANQGSEA. V gave up 7 bases and J gave up 2 bases, with 13 bases separating them.

The chain combines TRBV5-1 with TRBJ1-2; 7 bases are a match to TRBD1. CDR1 is SGHRS, CDR2 YFSETQ, per germline. The V segment lost 4 bases and the J segment 0 bases; nucleotides outside the gene matches: 3. The CDR3 is made up of 14 amino acids. The CDR3 DNA follows: TGCGCCAGCAGCATGGGACAGTCTAACTATGGCTACACCTTC. Encoded protein: CASSMGQSNYGYTF.

V gene TRBV10-3 combines with J gene TRBJ2-2; D remains ambiguous. V was shortened by 3 bases and J by 5 bases, with 10 bases between the two germline ends. From germline, CDR1 is ENHRY and CDR2 SYGVKD. This CDR3 is 14 amino acids long. The CDR3 nucleotides are TGTGCCATCAGTGAACTCGCGCAGACCGGGGAGCTGTTTTTT. This translates into CAISELAQTGELFF.

This chain links TRBV28 with TRBJ1-5, with 7 positions matching TRBD1. CDR3 length: 14 amino acids. Trimming removed 5 bases from V and 4 bases from J; junction bases left unmatched: 5. Germline V gives CDR1 MDHEN, CDR2 SYDVKM. CDR3 nucleotide sequence: TGTGCCAGCAGTACAACAGGGGATAATCAGCCCCAGCATTTT. Translating gives CASSTTGDNQPQHF.

This clonotype was detected many times. The chain combines TRBV20-1 with TRBJ2-5, with 12 bases matching TRBD2. From germline, CDR1 is DFQATT and CDR2 SNEGSKA (reference sequence). CDR3 length equals 15 residues. V gave up 3 bases and J gave up 4 bases; unmatched junction bases: 6. CDR3 DNA: TGCAGTGCTAGGAGCCTAGCGGGAGGGGGAGAGACCCAGTACTTC. Protein: CSARSLAGGGETQYF.

This chain links TRBV18 with TRBJ1-2; the D is unclear. Per the germline V gene, CDR1 is KGHSH and CDR2 is LQKENI. This CDR3 contains 14 residues. V gave up 4 bases and J gave up 4 bases, with 13 bases separating them. DNA for the CDR3: TGTGCCAGCTCACATTCCGACGGAACCTATGGCTACACCTTC. Its protein is CASSHSDGTYGYTF.

The rearrangement links TRBV6-2 or TRBV6-3 to TRBJ2-5, with 16 bases fitting TRBD2. Trimming at V came to 5 bases and at J to 5 bases, leaving 8 bases not matched to a gene. CDR1 and CDR2 (germline): MNHEY, SVGEGT. The CDR3 consists of 17 residues. CDR3 bases: TGTGCCAGCAGTCAGGGACTAGCGGGAGGGAGACGCGAGACCCAGTACTTC. Translation: CASSQGLAGGRRETQYF.